Listed here are 32 T cell receptor beta chains from one sample, sequenced in a study of blood T cell repertoires in COVID-19. Only in-frame clones appear in the TCRdb table, and some are missing; sequencing was by immunoSEQ multiplex PCR. This sample yields about 160,000 clones, of which more than 75% are seen a single time; over 12% belongs to the top ten. The sequenced sample was peripheral blood. The receptors shown here come from a human donor with acute or convalescent COVID-19. The donor label of this sample is uncertain.

V and J are TRBV15 and TRBJ1-2, with 8 positions matching TRBD1. The V gene's germline CDR1 is LNHNV and CDR2 YYDKDF (reference sequence). The CDR3 length is 14 residues. Germline trimming cut 1 base from V and 8 bases from J; bases unmatched to any gene: 6. The CDR3 reads CATSRASWTGGYTF. Here the CDR3 DNA reads TGTGCCACCAGCAGAGCCTCTTGGACAGGGGGCTACACCTTC.

The V call is TRBV19, the J call TRBJ1-2; 8 bases map to TRBD1. V lost 5 bases and J lost 4; bases outside the gene matches: 9. The CDR3 totals 15 residues. From germline, CDR1 is LNHDA and CDR2 SQIVND (reference sequence). The CDR3 protein is CASSDDRGGIYGYTF. The CDR3 DNA reads TGTGCCAGTAGTGACGACAGGGGCGGAATCTATGGCTACACCTTC.

This chain uses TRBV15 with TRBJ1-2, with D unresolved. V shed 5 bases and J shed 5 bases, with 18 bases lying between them. The CDR3 runs to 15 residues. Germline lookup yields CDR1 LNHNV and CDR2 YYDKDF (reference sequence). CDR3 coding DNA: TGTGCCACCAGCGGCCGGACGGGCCCGGGGTATGGCTACACCTTC. It translates to CATSGRTGPGYGYTF.

The chain uses TRBV9 and TRBJ1-3; no firm D call. CDR1 is SGDLS and CDR2 is YYNGEE in the germline V gene. The CDR3 extends over 16 amino acids. Between the trimmed V and J ends, which lost 0 bases and 0 bases, there was a span of 10 bases. Written as DNA, the CDR3 is TGTGCCAGCAGCGTAGAAATACACACCTCTGGAAACACCATATATTTT. Translated: CASSVEIHTSGNTIYF.

The chain recombines TRBV5-1 with TRBJ2-7; D is possibly TRBD1 (6 bases). The CDR3 contains 13 residues. From germline, CDR1 is SGHRS and CDR2 YFSETQ. V was trimmed by 4 bases and J by 5 bases, leaving 13 bases between them. The CDR3 loop is CASSDQGMDEQYF. CDR3 nucleotide sequence: TGCGCCAGCAGCGATCAGGGGATGGACGAGCAGTACTTC.

The chain has TRBV7-2 and TRBJ2-2, with 8 bases matching TRBD1. This CDR3 is built from 16 residues. The trim removed 5 bases at V and 4 bases at J, leaving 9 bases unmatched. Germline V gene lookup returns CDR1 SGHTA and CDR2 FQGNSA. The CDR3 is CASSVTGGWATGELFF. The CDR3 DNA reads as TGTGCCAGCAGCGTTACAGGGGGGTGGGCCACCGGGGAGCTGTTTTTT. Using reference TRBV7-2 and TRBJ2-2 for the parts outside the CDR3, the full variable domain is GAGVSQSPSNKVTEKGKDVELRCDPISGHTALYWYRQSLGQGLEFLIYFQGNSAPDKSGLPSDRFSAERTGGSVSTLTIQRTQQEDSAVYLCASSVTGGWATGELFFGEGSRLTVL.

The gene calls are TRBV18 and TRBJ1-5; no clear D. CDR3 length: 15 residues. Trimming shortened V by 4 bases and J by 0 bases, and 10 bases separated the two germline ends. From germline, CDR1 is KGHSH and CDR2 LQKENI. CDR3 sequence: CASSRGRDSNQPQHF. CDR3 in DNA: TGTGCCAGCTCACGGGGTCGGGATAGCAATCAGCCCCAGCATTTT.

Only a few counts were recorded for this clone. This chain uses TRBV9 with TRBJ2-3, with TRBD2 identical over 10 bases. The CDR3 is made up of 15 amino acids. V was pared by 3 bases and J by 3 bases, with 4 bases of the junction left unmatched. Per the germline V gene, CDR1 is SGDLS and CDR2 is YYNGEE. The DNA of the CDR3 is TGTGCCAGCAGCGAGCGGGGGGGCCAAACAGATACGCAGTATTTT. Residues: CASSERGGQTDTQYF.

The genes are TRBV30 and TRBJ2-6; TRBD2 might be the D (5 bases). V lost 3 bases and J lost 2, with 17 bases in between. CDR1 GTSNPN and CDR2 SVGIG come from the germline V gene (reference sequence). The CDR3 spans 17 residues. The CDR3 reads CAWRRRPNTAGANVLTF. Written as DNA, the CDR3 is TGTGCCTGGAGGAGGAGGCCGAACACGGCTGGGGCCAACGTCCTGACTTTC.

J is TRBJ1-5 and V is TRBV6-5, with D possibly being TRBD1 (6 bases). Trimming took off 4 bases at V and 9 bases at J, with 19 bases between the two ends. CDR3 length: 15 amino acids. Germline V gene lookup returns CDR1 MNHEY and CDR2 SVGAGI. CDR3 bases: TGTGCCAGCAGTTCGCCTCAGGGGCTTCCAGGGCCCCAGCATTTT. Encoded protein: CASSSPQGLPGPQHF.

Only one count was recorded for this clone. The rearrangement uses TRBV6-2 or TRBV6-3 and TRBJ1-5, with 8 bases that match TRBD1. Per the germline V gene, CDR1 is MNHEY and CDR2 is SVGEGT. After removal of 5 bases from V and 4 bases from J, the junction contained 4 bases not matched to a gene. The CDR3 spans 14 residues. The CDR3 DNA reads TGTGCCAGCAGTAGGACAGGGTCGAATCAGCCCCAGCATTTT. Translating gives CASSRTGSNQPQHF.

The CDR3 region has the DNA TGTGCCAGCAGCTGGTTAGCGGGGGGGATCTACAATGAGCAGTTCTTC. Amino acid sequence: CASSWLAGGIYNEQFF. This chain links TRBV5-6 with TRBJ2-1; 11 bases are a match to TRBD2. The germline V gene has CDR1 SGHDT and CDR2 YYEEEE. This CDR3 contains 16 residues. J lost 3 bases, V lost 3 bases, and 5 bases had no gene match.

V and J are TRBV3-1 (or the pseudogene TRBV3-2) and TRBJ2-5; possible D gene TRBD1, 5 bases. Deletions cut 2 bases from V and 2 bases from J, with 6 bases between. The CDR3 is 13 amino acids. CDR1 LGHDT and CDR2 YNNKEL come from the germline V gene (reference sequence). The CDR3 is CASSQRGQETQYF. The CDR3 bases are TGTGCCAGCAGCCAAAGGGGACAAGAGACCCAGTACTTC.

V is TRBV2 and J is TRBJ2-7; 7 positions agree with TRBD1. Trimming took 6 bases from V and 4 from J; bases not matched to a gene: 12. Germline V gives CDR1 SNHLY, CDR2 FYNNEI. The CDR3 loop spans 15 amino acids. In nucleotides, the CDR3 is TGTGCCAGCAGGTCAGAGACAGGGATGGGATACGAGCAGTACTTC. Amino acids: CASRSETGMGYEQYF.

This chain joins TRBV6-6 and TRBJ2-7; the D is unclear. In germline, CDR1 is MNHNY, CDR2 SVGAGI (reference sequence). The CDR3 is 16 amino acids. V was clipped by 0 bases and J by 2 bases, with 14 bases between them. CDR3 DNA: TGTGCCAGCAGTTACTCGCAGCCCCAAGAGGCCTACGAGCAGTACTTC. This translates into CASSYSQPQEAYEQYF.

The V gene is TRBV6-5, the J gene TRBJ2-7; 8 bases match TRBD1. V was pared by 8 bases and J by 3 bases, with 6 bases of the junction left unmatched. Germline V gene lookup returns CDR1 MNHEY and CDR2 SVGAGI. The CDR3 has 13 residues. The CDR3 DNA sequence: TGTGCCAGCGAGGGACAGGAAGACTACGAGCAGTACTTC. Protein: CASEGQEDYEQYF.

The genes are TRBV7-2 and TRBJ2-2, with D unresolved. Between the trimmed V and J ends, which lost 8 bases and 3 bases, there was a span of 4 bases. CDR3 length: 11 amino acids. In germline, CDR1 is SGHTA, CDR2 FQGNSA. CDR3 protein: CASRDTGELFF. CDR3 bases: TGTGCCAGCCGGGACACCGGGGAGCTGTTTTTT.

The chain has TRBV20-1 and TRBJ1-1; D not resolved. The CDR3 totals 11 residues. The germline V gene encodes CDR1 DFQATT and CDR2 SNEGSKA (reference sequence). CDR3 in amino acids: CLGSRNTEAFF. The CDR3 bases are TGCTTAGGGAGCAGGAACACTGAAGCTTTCTTT.

The gene calls are TRBV30 and TRBJ1-1, with D tentatively TRBD1 (6 bases). With 4 bases removed from V and 4 bases from J, the gap between germline ends came to 16 bases. Germline lookup yields CDR1 GTSNPN and CDR2 SVGIG (reference sequence). The CDR3 length is 14 residues. The CDR3 region is CAWTGRGGGTEAFF. DNA of the CDR3: TGTGCCTGGACCGGAAGGGGGGGTGGCACTGAAGCTTTCTTT.

This sequence joins TRBV5-1 and TRBJ2-5; TRBD1 agrees at 7 bases. Germline V gene data show CDR1 as SGHRS and CDR2 as YFSETQ. J lost 5 bases, V lost 4 bases, and 11 bases had no gene match. CDR3 length equals 15 residues. CDR3 amino acids: CASSPYRGGRETQYF. CDR3 DNA: TGCGCCAGCAGCCCATACAGGGGTGGAAGGGAGACCCAGTACTTC.

V and J are TRBV12-5 and TRBJ1-2, with 9 bases fitting TRBD1. Trimming at V came to 5 bases and at J to 8 bases, leaving 6 bases not matched to a gene. CDR1 LGHNT and CDR2 FRNRAP come from the germline V gene. This CDR3 region has 13 residues. CDR3 bases: TGTGCTAGTGGTCCGGGACAGGGTCGCGGCTACACCTTC. Its protein product is CASGPGQGRGYTF.

As regards this clone: One end of the junction does not line up with germline, which may come from a read error. The chain couples TRBV7-7 to TRBJ2-1; perhaps TRBD2 as D (5 bases). Germline lookup yields CDR1 SSHAT and CDR2 FNYEAQ (reference sequence). The CDR3 consists of 13 residues. The DNA for the CDR3 is TGTGCTAGCAGCTCGGAGCGGACTAATGAGCAGTTCTTC. Protein sequence: CASSSERTNEQFF.

The gene calls are TRBV6-1 and TRBJ1-1; possible D gene TRBD1, 6 bases. V shed 2 bases and J shed 5 bases, with 18 bases lying between them. This CDR3 region has 16 residues. Germline loops: CDR1 MNHNS, CDR2 SASEGT. The CDR3 loop is CASSEMGGGYSTEAFF. The CDR3, as DNA: TGTGCCAGCAGTGAAATGGGAGGGGGGTATTCGACTGAAGCTTTCTTT.

The chain employs TRBV5-1 and TRBJ2-2; a weak D match, TRBD1 (6 bases). CDR1 SGHRS and CDR2 YFSETQ come from the germline V gene. This CDR3 has 15 residues. V was clipped by 3 bases and J by 3 bases, with 12 bases between them. CDR3: CASSSQTGYTGELFF. CDR3 bases: TGCGCCAGCAGCTCCCAGACAGGTTACACCGGGGAGCTGTTTTTT. The full variable domain, with the rest looked up from reference TRBV5-1 and TRBJ2-2, is KAGVTQTPRYLIKTRGQQVTLSCSPISGHRSVSWYQQTPGQGLQFLFEYFSETQRNKGNFPGRFSGRQFSNSRSEMNVSTLELGDSALYLCASSSQTGYTGELFFGEGSRLTVL.

J is TRBJ1-1 and V is TRBV21-1; whether TRBD1, the table's D call, matches the DNA was not checked. TRBV21-1 is reported as a pseudogene. The CDR3 contains 15 residues. The CDR3 sequence: CASSKERTANTEAFF. The CDR3 DNA reads as TGTGCCAGCAGCAAAGAGCGGACAGCGAACACTGAAGCTTTCTTT.

This clone was seen just once. V usage is TRBV19 and J usage is TRBJ1-5; D remains unclear. The germline V gene encodes CDR1 LNHDA and CDR2 SQIVND (reference sequence). Trimming left V 2 bases short and J 2 bases short, with 16 bases between. The CDR3 has 17 residues. This CDR3 is CASSISRDDTGNQPQHF. DNA of the CDR3: TGTGCCAGTAGTATAAGCCGGGATGATACTGGCAATCAGCCCCAGCATTTT.

This clone was detected only a few times. The CDR3 coding sequence is TGCGCCAGCAGCTCCGGTGGACAGCCGGTTTATAATTCACCCCTCCACTTT. As protein: CASSSGGQPVYNSPLHF. The J gene is TRBJ1-6, the V gene TRBV5-1; a weak D match, TRBD1 (6 bases). The V end lost 3 bases, the J end lost 4 bases, and 17 bases lay between the germline ends. From germline, CDR1 is SGHRS and CDR2 YFSETQ. The CDR3 has 17 residues.

The chain recombines TRBV30 with TRBJ1-4; D is uncertain. The CDR3 length is 15 residues. V was pared by 3 bases and J by 0 bases, with 11 bases between. Germline V gives CDR1 GTSNPN, CDR2 SVGIG (reference sequence). Here the CDR3 reads CAWRRAYATNEKLFF. CDR3 nucleotide sequence: TGTGCCTGGAGGCGGGCATATGCAACTAATGAAAAACTGTTTTTT. Complete variable domain (other parts from reference TRBV30 and TRBJ1-4): SQTIHQWPATLVQPVGSPLSLECTVEGTSNPNLYWYRQAAGRGLQLLFYSVGIGQISSEVPQNLSASRPQDRQFILSSKKLLLSDSGFYLCAWRRAYATNEKLFFGSGTQLSVL.

This clone is a singleton in its sample. The V and J genes are TRBV5-1 and TRBJ2-5; possibly TRBD2 for D (7 bases). Trimming stripped 0 bases from V and 2 bases from J, with 11 bases between. Germline V CDR1 and CDR2: SGHRS, YFSETQ. The CDR3 has 15 residues. The DNA for the CDR3 is TGCGCCAGCAGCTTGGCGGGGGGCGGACAAGAGACCCAGTACTTC. This encodes CASSLAGGGQETQYF.

This chain connects TRBV30 to TRBJ1-3, with 7 bases lining up with TRBD1. Trimming took 5 bases from V and 2 from J; bases not matched to a gene: 6. This CDR3 is 14 amino acids long. Germline CDR1 and CDR2: GTSNPN and SVGIG (reference sequence). The CDR3 nucleotides are TGTGCCTGGGGATACAGGGGTCCTGGAAACACCATATATTTT. It is translated as CAWGYRGPGNTIYF.

This chain links TRBV7-3 with TRBJ1-6; TRBD1 might be the D (6 bases). Between the trimmed V and J ends, which lost 5 bases and 6 bases, there was a span of 17 bases. Germline V gives CDR1 SGHTA, CDR2 FQGTGA. The CDR3 sequence is 16 residues long. CDR3 in amino acids: CASSTGPTGTNSPLHF. The CDR3 nucleotides read TGTGCCAGCAGCACCGGCCCGACAGGAACTAATTCACCCCTCCACTTT.

V gene TRBV27 combines with J gene TRBJ1-4, with TRBD1 identical over 9 bases. With V trimmed by 5 bases and J by 4 bases, 8 bases remained unmatched. CDR3 length: 16 amino acids. Germline values: CDR1 MNHEY, CDR2 SMNVEV (reference sequence). The chain's CDR3 is CASSARGGQGNEKLFF. CDR3 bases: TGTGCCAGCAGTGCCCGAGGGGGACAGGGTAATGAAAAACTGTTTTTT.